This TCR beta chain was observed in a study of cytomegalovirus exposure and HLA in healthy donors. Overall study: A preliminary data release comprised about 85 million unique TCRs obtained from HLA-typed donors.

Study-wide points: As immune exposure information, only CMV serostatus was available.

This CDR3 spans 16 amino acids. Germline V CDR1 and CDR2: MDHEN, SYDVKM. V dropped 3 bases and J dropped 3; count of bases not matched to a gene: 6. Details on this clone: Its specificity is not known.

60 Vbeta and 13 Jbeta primers were used in PCR. The repertoire was sequenced with immunoSEQ multiplex PCR; TCRdb's copy has only in-frame clones and lacks some. The sample yields 99,000 or so clones, about four fifths seen once. The sequencing input was PBMCs. The clonotype comes from a female donor in good health and CMV-seropositive. The chain joins TRBV28 to TRBJ2-7; 12 bases fit TRBD2. This CDR3 reads CASSLRLAGGSYEQYF. The CDR3 DNA sequence: TGTGCCAGCAGTTTGAGGCTAGCGGGAGGGAGCTACGAGCAGTACTTC.